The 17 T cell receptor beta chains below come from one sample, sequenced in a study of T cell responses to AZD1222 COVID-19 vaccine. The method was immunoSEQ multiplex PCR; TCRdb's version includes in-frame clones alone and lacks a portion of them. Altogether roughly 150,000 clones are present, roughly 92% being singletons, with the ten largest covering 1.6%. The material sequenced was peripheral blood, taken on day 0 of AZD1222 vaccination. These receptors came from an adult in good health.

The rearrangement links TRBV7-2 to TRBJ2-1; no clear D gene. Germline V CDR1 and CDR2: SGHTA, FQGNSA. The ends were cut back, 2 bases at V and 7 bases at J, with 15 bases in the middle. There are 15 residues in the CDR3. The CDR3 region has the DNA TGTGCCAGCAGCTTATGGAAGGGCCCGGTGAATGAGCAGTTCTTC. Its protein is CASSLWKGPVNEQFF. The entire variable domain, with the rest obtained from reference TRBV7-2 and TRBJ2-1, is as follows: GAGVSQSPSNKVTEKGKDVELRCDPISGHTALYWYRQSLGQGLEFLIYFQGNSAPDKSGLPSDRFSAERTGGSVSTLTIQRTQQEDSAVYLCASSLWKGPVNEQFFGPGTRLTVL.

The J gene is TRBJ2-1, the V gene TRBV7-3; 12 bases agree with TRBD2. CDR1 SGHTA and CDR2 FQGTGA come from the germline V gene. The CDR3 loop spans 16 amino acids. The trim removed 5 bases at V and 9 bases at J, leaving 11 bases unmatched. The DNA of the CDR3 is TGTGCCAGCAGCCCAAGGCTGACTAGCGGGAGTTCTGAGCAGTTCTTC. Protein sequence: CASSPRLTSGSSEQFF.

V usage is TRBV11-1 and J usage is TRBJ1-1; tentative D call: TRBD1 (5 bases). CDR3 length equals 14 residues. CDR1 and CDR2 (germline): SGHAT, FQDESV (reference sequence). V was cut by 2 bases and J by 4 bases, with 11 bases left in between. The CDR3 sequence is CASSLFRDATEAFF. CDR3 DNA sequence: TGTGCCAGCAGCTTATTCAGGGACGCCACTGAAGCTTTCTTT.

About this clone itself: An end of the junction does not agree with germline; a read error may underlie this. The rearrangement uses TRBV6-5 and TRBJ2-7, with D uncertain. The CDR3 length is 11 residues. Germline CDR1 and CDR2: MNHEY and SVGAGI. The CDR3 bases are TGTGCCAGCAGTTACTCCAACGAGCAGTACTTC. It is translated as CASSYSNEQYF.

The CDR3 DNA reads as TGTGCCAGCAGCCAAGGCGGCTACGAGCAGTACTTC. Its protein is CASSQGGYEQYF. The V gene is TRBV14, the J gene TRBJ2-7; D is ambiguous. Germline-derived CDR1 and CDR2 are SGHDN and FVKESK. The CDR3 loop spans 12 amino acids. V lost 1 base to trimming and J lost 3 bases, with 4 bases between them.

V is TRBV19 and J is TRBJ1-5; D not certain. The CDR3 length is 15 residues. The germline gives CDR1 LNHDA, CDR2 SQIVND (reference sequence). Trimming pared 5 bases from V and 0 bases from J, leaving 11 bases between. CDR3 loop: CASSEARNSNQPQHF. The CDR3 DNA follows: TGTGCCAGTAGTGAGGCCAGGAATAGCAATCAGCCCCAGCATTTT.

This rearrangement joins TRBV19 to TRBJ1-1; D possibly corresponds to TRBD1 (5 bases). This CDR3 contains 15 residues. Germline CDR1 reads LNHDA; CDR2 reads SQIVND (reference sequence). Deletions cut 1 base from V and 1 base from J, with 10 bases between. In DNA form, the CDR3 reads TGTGCCAGTAGTATAGGGCCAGGGCCGAACACTGAAGCTTTCTTT. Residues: CASSIGPGPNTEAFF.

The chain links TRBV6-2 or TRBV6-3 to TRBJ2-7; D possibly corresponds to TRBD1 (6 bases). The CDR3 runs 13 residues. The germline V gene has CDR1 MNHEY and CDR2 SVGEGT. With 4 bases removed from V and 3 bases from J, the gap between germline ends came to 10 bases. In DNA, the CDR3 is TGTGCCAGCAGTTTCAGGGGCGGCTACGAGCAGTACTTC. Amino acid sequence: CASSFRGGYEQYF.

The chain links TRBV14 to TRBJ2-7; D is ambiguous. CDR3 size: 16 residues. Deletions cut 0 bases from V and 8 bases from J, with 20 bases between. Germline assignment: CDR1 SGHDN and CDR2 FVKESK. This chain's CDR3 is CASSQDARTATIKQYF. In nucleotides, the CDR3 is TGTGCCAGCAGCCAAGATGCTAGGACGGCTACGATTAAGCAGTACTTC.

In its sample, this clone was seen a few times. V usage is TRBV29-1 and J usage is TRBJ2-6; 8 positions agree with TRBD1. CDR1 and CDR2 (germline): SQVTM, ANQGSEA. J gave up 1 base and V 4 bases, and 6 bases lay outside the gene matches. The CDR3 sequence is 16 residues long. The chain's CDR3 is CSVATGGPSGANVLTF. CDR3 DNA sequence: TGCAGCGTTGCTACAGGGGGGCCGTCTGGGGCCAACGTCCTGACTTTC. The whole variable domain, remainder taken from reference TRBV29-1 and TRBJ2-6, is SAVISQKPSRDICQRGTSLTIQCQVDSQVTMMFWYRQQPGQSLTLIATANQGSEATYESGFVIDKFPISRPNLTFSTLTVSNMSPEDSSIYLCSVATGGPSGANVLTFGAGSRLTVL.

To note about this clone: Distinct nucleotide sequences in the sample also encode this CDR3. CDR3 in amino acids: CASSYSGRNGYTF. CDR3 DNA sequence: TGTGCCAGCAGTTACTCAGGGAGAAATGGCTACACCTTC. The rearrangement joins TRBV6-5 to TRBJ1-2; D is ambiguous. The germline gives CDR1 MNHEY, CDR2 SVGAGI. The CDR3 contains 13 residues. The V end lost 0 bases, the J end lost 6 bases, and 8 bases lay between the germline ends.

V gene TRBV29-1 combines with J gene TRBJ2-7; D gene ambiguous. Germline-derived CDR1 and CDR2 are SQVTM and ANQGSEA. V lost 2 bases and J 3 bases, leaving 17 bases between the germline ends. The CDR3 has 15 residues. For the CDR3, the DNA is TGCAGCGTTGAACCCCTGGTCGGGTCCGACTACGAGCAGTACTTC. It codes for CSVEPLVGSDYEQYF.

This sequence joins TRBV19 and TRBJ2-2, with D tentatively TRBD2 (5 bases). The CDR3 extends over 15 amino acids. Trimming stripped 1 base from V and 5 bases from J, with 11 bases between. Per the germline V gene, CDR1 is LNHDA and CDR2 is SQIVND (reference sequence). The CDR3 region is CASSIAGGGTGELFF. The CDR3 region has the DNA TGTGCCAGTAGTATAGCCGGAGGTGGGACCGGGGAGCTGTTTTTT.

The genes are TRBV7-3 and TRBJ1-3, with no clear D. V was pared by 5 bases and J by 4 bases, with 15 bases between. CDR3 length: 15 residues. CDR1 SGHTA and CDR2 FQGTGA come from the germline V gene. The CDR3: CASSPTAARGNTIYF. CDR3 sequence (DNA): TGTGCCAGCAGCCCCACGGCGGCAAGGGGAAACACCATATATTTT.

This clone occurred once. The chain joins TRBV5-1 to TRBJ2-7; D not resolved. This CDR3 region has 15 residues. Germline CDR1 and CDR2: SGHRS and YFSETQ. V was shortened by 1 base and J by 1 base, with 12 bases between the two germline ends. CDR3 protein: CASSLLRSNSYEQYF. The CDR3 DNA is TGCGCCAGCAGCTTGCTCCGCAGTAATTCCTACGAGCAGTACTTC.

The CDR3 DNA is TGTGCCAGCAGGTTTGGAAGAGCTAACTATGGCTACACCTTC. Amino acids: CASRFGRANYGYTF. The V gene is TRBV5-4, the J gene TRBJ1-2; no reliable D call. Trimming took 5 bases from V and 0 from J, leaving 11 bases between them. The germline CDR1 and CDR2 sequences are SGHNT and YYREEE (reference sequence). This CDR3 region has 14 residues.

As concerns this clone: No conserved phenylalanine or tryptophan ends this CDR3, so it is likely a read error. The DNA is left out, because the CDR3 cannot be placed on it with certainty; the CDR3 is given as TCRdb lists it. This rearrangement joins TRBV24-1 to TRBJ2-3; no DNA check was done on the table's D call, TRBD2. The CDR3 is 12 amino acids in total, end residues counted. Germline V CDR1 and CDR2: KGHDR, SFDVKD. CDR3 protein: CATPPQGLPAPI.